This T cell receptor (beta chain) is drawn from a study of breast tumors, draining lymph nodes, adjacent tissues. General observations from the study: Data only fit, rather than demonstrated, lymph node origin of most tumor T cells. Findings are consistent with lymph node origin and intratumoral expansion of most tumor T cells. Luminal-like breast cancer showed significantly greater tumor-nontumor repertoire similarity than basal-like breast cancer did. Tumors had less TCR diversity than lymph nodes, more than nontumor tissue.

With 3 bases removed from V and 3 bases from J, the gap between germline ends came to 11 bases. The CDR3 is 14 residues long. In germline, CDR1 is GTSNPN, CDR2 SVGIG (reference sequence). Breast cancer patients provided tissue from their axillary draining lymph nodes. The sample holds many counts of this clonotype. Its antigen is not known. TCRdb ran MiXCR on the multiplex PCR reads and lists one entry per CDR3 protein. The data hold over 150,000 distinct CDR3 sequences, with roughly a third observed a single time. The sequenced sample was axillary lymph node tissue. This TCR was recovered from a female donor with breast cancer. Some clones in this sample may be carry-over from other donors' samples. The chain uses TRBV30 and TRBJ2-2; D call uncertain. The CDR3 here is CAWSSGRYTGELFF. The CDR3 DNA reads TGTGCCTGGAGCTCGGGTCGATACACCGGGGAGCTGTTTTTT.